The clone carrying this T cell receptor (beta chain) was picked up a small number of times. Antigen: not known. There are 15 residues in the CDR3. Germline V gives CDR1 LNHDA, CDR2 SQIVND (reference sequence). The junction had 5 bases not matched to a gene; V was cut back by 4 bases and J by 5 bases. The sample is drawn from a study of cytomegalovirus exposure and HLA in healthy donors. Study-wide results and caveats: For presence/absence analyses, sequencing depth was assumed to be roughly uniform across donors. Confirmation in vitro established that a few CMV-associated chains were specific for CMV antigens. Using a false discovery rate of 0.05, a later analysis showed that fewer than 20,000 TCR beta sequences were associated with HLA alleles.

60 Vbeta and 13 Jbeta primers were used in PCR. Authors' processing steps: The count from a later analysis was some 83 million unique TCR beta chains, some 12 million of them shared. Repertoires were generated with immunoSEQ multiplex PCR, while TCRdb's copy carries only in-frame clones and drops some. Clone size and V and J calls were adopted from that table, with D and trimming inferred from the DNA. This table has some 180,000 clones, over 80% appearing once. V usage is TRBV19 and J usage is TRBJ2-5; TRBD2 aligns across 12 bases. The sample consisted of PBMCs. This clonotype was sampled from a girl aged 10-17 years in good health and CMV-seropositive. CDR3 nucleotide sequence: TGTGCCAGTAGTAAGACTAGCGGGGGTCCGGAGACCCAGTACTTC. The encoded protein is CASSKTSGGPETQYF.